This entry describes one T cell receptor beta chain. Its matching antigen is unknown. This sample is drawn from a study of CD8 T cells in ankylosing spondylitis. Quantitative 5'-RACE with molecular barcodes produced the TCR beta libraries. TCRdb analysed the 5' RACE reads with MiXCR anew, one entry per CDR3 protein. The data contain approximately 300,000 distinct CDR3 sequences, about a fifth of them singletons. Trimming took 4 bases from V and 3 from J; bases not matched to a gene: 10. CDR1 and CDR2 (germline): SGHTA, FQGNSA. The CDR3 runs 16 residues. General observations from the study: Ankylosing spondylitis blood appeared to be characterized by a TCR beta motif of 7 to 9 highly homologous variants. Existing reports had already noted some motif variants in reactive arthritis synovial fluid and blood.

The genes are TRBV7-2 and TRBJ2-7, with TRBD2 identical over 9 bases. This TCR was sampled from a female donor with ankylosing spondylitis or in good health (not recorded which). Sequencing was done on a sample of blood, either unsorted or a sorted T cell fraction (not recorded which). The CDR3 reads CASSSDFGLAIYEQYF. The CDR3 nucleotides read TGTGCCAGCAGCTCCGACTTTGGACTAGCGATCTACGAGCAGTACTTC.